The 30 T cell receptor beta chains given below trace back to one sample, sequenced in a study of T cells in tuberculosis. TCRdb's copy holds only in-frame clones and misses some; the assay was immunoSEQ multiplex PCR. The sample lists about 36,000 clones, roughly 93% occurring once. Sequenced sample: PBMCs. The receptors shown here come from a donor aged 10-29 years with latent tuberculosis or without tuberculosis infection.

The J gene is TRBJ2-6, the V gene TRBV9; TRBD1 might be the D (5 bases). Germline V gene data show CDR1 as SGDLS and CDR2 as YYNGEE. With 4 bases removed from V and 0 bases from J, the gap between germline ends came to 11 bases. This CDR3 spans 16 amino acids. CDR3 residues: CASSPRVLSGANVLTF. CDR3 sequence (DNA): TGTGCCAGCAGCCCCAGGGTCCTCTCTGGGGCCAACGTCCTGACTTTC.

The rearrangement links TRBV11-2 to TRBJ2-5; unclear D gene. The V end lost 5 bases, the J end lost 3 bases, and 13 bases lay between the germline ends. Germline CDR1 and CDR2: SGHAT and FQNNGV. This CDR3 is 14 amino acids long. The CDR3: CASSPAGSEETQYF. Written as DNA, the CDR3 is TGTGCCAGCAGCCCTGCCGGGTCTGAAGAGACCCAGTACTTC.

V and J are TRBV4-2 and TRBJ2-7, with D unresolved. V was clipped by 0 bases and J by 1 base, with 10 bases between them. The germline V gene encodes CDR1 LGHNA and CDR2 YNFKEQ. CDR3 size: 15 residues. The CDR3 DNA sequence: TGTGCCAGCAGCCAAGATATAGCCGTTTCCTACGAGCAGTACTTC. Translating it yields CASSQDIAVSYEQYF.

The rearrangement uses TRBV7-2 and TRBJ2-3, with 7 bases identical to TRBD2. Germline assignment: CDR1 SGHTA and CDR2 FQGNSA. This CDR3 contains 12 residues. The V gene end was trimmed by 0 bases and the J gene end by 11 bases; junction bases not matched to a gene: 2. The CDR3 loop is CASSLAIAGQYF. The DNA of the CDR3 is TGTGCCAGCAGCTTAGCCATAGCGGGGCAGTATTTT.

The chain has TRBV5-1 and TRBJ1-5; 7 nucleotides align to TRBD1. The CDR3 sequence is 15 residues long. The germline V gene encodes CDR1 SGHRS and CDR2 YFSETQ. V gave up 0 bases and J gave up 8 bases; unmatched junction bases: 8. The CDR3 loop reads CASSLGGDSFEPQHF. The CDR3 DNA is TGCGCCAGCAGCTTGGGTGGGGACAGCTTTGAGCCCCAGCATTTT. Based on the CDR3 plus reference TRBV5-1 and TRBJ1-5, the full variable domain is KAGVTQTPRYLIKTRGQQVTLSCSPISGHRSVSWYQQTPGQGLQFLFEYFSETQRNKGNFPGRFSGRQFSNSRSEMNVSTLELGDSALYLCASSLGGDSFEPQHFGDGTRLSIL.

This chain's CDR3 is CASSWIQGNYGYTF. The CDR3 nucleotides read TGCGCCAGCAGCTGGATACAGGGAAATTATGGCTACACCTTC. This chain connects TRBV5-1 to TRBJ1-2; D might be TRBD1 (6 bases). The germline gives CDR1 SGHRS, CDR2 YFSETQ. V shed 3 bases and J shed 5 bases, with 14 bases lying between them. The CDR3 runs 14 residues.

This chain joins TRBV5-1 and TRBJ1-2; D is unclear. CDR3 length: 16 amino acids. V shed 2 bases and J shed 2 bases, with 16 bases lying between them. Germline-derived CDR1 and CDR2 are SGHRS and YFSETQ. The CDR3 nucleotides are TGCGCCAGCAGCTTTGGCAGATATGCCATAAACTATGGCTACACCTTC. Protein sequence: CASSFGRYAINYGYTF.

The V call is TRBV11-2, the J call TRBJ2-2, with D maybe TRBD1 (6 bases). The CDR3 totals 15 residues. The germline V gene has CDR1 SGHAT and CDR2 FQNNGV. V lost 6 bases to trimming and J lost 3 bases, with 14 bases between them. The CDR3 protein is CASRTTGTYTGELFF. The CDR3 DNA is TGTGCCAGCAGGACGACCGGGACATACACCGGGGAGCTGTTTTTT.

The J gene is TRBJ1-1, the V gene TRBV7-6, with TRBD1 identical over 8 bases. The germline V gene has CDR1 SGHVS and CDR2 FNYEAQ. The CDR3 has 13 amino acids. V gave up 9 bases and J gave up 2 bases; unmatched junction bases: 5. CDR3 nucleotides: TGTGCCAGTATCGACAGGGGTAACACTGAAGCTTTCTTT. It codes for CASIDRGNTEAFF.

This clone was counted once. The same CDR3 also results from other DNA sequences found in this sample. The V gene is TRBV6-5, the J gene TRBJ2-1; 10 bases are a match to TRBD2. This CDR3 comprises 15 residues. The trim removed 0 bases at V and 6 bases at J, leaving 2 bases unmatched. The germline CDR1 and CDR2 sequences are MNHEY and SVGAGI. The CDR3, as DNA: TGTGCCAGCAGTTACTCCAAGCGGGGGGGCAATGAGCAGTTCTTC. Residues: CASSYSKRGGNEQFF.

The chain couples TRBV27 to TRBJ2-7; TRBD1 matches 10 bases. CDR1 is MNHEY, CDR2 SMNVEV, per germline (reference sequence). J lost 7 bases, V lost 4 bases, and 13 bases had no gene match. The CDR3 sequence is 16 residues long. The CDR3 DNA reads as TGTGCCAGCAGTTCCGTCTGGACAGGGGGATCGGTGGAGCAGTACTTC. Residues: CASSSVWTGGSVEQYF.

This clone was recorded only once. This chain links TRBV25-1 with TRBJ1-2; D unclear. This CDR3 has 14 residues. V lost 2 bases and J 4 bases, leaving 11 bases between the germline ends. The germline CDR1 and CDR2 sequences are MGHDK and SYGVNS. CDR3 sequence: CASSEGGQLYGYTF. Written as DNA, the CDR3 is TGTGCCAGCAGTGAAGGCGGGCAGCTCTATGGCTACACCTTC.

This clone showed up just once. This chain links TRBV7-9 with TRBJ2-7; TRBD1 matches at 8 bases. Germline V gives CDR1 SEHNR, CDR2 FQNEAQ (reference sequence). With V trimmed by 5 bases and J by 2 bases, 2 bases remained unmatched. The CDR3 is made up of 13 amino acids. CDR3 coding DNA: TGTGCCAGCAGCCCGACAGGGGCCTACGAGCAGTACTTC. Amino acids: CASSPTGAYEQYF.

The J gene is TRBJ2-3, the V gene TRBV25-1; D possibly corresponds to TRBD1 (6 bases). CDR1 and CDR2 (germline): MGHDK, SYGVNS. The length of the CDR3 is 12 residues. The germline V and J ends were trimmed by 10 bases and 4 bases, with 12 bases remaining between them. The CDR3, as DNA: TGTGCCACCTCAGGGGACCCAGATACGCAGTATTTT. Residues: CATSGDPDTQYF.

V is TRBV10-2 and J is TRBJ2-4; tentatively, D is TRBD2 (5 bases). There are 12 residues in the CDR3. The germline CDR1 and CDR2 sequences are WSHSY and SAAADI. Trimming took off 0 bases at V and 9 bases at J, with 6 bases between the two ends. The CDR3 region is CASSESAGIQYF. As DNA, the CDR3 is TGCGCCAGCAGTGAGTCGGCGGGCATTCAGTACTTC.

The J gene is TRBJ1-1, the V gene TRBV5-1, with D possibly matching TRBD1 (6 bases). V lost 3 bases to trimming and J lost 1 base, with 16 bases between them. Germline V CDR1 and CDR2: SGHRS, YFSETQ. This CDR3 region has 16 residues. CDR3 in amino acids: CASSSSRTEQNTEAFF. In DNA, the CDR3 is TGCGCCAGCAGCTCTTCTCGGACAGAGCAGAACACTGAAGCTTTCTTT.

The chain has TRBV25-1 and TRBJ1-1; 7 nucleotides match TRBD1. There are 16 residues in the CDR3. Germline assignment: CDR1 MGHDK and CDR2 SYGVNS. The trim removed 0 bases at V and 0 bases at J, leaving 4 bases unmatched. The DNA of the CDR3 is TGTGCCAGCAGTGAATATGGGGACAGTATGAACACTGAAGCTTTCTTT. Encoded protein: CASSEYGDSMNTEAFF. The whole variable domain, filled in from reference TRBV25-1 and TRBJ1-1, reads EADIYQTPRYLVIGTGKKITLECSQTMGHDKMYWYQQDPGMELHLIHYSYGVNSTEKGDLSSESTVSRIRTEHFPLTLESARPSHTSQYLCASSEYGDSMNTEAFFGQGTRLTVV.

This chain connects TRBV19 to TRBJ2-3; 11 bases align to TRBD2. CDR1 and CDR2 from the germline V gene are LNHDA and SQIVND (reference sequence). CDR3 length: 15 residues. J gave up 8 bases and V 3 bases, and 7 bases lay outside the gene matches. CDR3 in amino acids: CASSMVAGGPSTQYF. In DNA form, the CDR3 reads TGTGCCAGTAGTATGGTAGCGGGGGGGCCGAGTACGCAGTATTTT.

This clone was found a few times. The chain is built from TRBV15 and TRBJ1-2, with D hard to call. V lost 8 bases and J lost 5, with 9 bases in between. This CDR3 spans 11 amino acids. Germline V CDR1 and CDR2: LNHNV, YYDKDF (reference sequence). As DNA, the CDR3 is TGTGCCACCTGGGCTGGGTATGGCTACACCTTC. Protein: CATWAGYGYTF.

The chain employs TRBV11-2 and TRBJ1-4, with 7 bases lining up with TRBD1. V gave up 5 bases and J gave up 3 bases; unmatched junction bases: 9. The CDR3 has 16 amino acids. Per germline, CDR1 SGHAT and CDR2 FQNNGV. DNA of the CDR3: TGTGCCAGCAGCACCTTATACAGGGGCCCTAATGAAAAACTGTTTTTT. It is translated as CASSTLYRGPNEKLFF.

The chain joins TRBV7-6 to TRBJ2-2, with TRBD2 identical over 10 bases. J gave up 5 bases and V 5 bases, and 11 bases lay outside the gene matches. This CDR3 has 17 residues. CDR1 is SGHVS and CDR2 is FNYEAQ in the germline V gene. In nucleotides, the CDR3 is TGTGCCAGCAGCCCTCGATTTGATAGCGGGGGGACCGGGGAGCTGTTTTTT. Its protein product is CASSPRFDSGGTGELFF. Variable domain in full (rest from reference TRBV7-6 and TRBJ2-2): GAGVSQSPRYKVTKRGQDVALRCDPISGHVSLYWYRQALGQGPEFLTYFNYEAQQDKSGLPNDRFSAERPEGSISTLTIQRTEQRDSAMYRCASSPRFDSGGTGELFFGEGSRLTVL.

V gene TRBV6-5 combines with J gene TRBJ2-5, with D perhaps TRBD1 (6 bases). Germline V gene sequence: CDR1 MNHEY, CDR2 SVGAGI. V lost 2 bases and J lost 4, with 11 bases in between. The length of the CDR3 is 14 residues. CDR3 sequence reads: CASSYGTGPETQYF. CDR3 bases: TGTGCCAGCAGTTACGGTACAGGGCCAGAGACCCAGTACTTC.

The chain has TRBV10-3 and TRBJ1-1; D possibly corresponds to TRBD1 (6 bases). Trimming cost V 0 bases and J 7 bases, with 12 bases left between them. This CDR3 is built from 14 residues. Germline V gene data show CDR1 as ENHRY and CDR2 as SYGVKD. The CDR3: CAISESQGPHEAFF. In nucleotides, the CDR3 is TGTGCCATCAGTGAGTCGCAGGGGCCCCATGAAGCTTTCTTT.

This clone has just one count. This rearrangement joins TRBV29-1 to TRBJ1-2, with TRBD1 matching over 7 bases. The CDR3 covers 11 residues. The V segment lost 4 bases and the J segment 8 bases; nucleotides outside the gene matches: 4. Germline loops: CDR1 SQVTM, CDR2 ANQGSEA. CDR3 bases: TGCAGCGTTGGACAGGGCGACGGCTACACCTTC. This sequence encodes CSVGQGDGYTF.

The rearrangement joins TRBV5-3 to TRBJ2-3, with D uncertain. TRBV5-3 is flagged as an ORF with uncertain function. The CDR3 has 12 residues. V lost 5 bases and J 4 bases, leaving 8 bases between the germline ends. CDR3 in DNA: TGTGCCAGAAGATGGCCCCCAGATACGCAGTATTTT. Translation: CARRWPPDTQYF.

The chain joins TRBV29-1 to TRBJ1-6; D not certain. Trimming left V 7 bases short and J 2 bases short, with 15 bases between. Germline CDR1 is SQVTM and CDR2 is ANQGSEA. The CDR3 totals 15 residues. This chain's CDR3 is CSARISTAYNSPLHF. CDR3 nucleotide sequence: TGCAGCGCGCGAATTAGTACGGCCTATAATTCACCCCTCCACTTT.

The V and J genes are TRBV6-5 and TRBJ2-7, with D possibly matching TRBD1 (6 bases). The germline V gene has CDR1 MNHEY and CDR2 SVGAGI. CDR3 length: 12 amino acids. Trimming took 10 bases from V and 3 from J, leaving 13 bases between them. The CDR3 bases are TGTGCCACCGGGCAGGGGAGCTACGAGCAGTACTTC. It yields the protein CATGQGSYEQYF.

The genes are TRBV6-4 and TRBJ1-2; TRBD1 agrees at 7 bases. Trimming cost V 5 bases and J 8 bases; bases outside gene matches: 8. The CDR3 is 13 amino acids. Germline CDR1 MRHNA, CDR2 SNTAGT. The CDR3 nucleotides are TGTGCCAGCAGTAACACAGGGGAATTAGGCTACACCTTC. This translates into CASSNTGELGYTF.

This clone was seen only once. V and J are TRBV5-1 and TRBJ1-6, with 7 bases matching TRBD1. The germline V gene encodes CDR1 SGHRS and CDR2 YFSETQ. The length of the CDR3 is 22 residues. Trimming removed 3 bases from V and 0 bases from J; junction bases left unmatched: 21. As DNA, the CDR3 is TGCGCCAGCAGCTCGAGCGTTTTACTGGGACAGCCGATGAGCTCCTATAATTCACCCCTCCACTTT. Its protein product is CASSSSVLLGQPMSSYNSPLHF.

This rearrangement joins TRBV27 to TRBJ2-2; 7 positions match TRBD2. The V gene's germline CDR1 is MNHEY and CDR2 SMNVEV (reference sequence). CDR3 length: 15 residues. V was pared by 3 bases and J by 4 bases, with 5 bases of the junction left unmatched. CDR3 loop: CASSFGGVPTGELFF. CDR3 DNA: TGTGCCAGCAGTTTTGGGGGGGTCCCCACCGGGGAGCTGTTTTTT.